The 30 T cell receptor beta chains in this list originate from one sample, sequenced in a study of human T cells and chemical hapten exposure. The time point here: healthy volunteer bleed at 2 weeks. It was unfractionated whole blood from which total RNA was extracted. MiXCR, run by TCRdb on the RACE reads, gives a single entry per CDR3 protein. In the table there are 100,000 to 150,000 distinct CDR3 sequences, approximately 9.1% of which are singletons. Sequenced input: whole blood. The receptors originated from a male donor in good health. Some clones in this sample may be carry-over from other donors' samples.

This clonotype appeared a few times. The rearrangement uses TRBV6-6 and TRBJ1-1; 7 bases are a match to TRBD1. Per germline, CDR1 MNHNY and CDR2 SVGAGI (reference sequence). The CDR3 contains 14 residues. V gave up 6 bases and J gave up 5 bases; unmatched junction bases: 9. The CDR3: CASSARAGGTEAFF. The CDR3 bases are TGTGCCAGCAGCGCCCGGGCAGGGGGGACTGAAGCTTTCTTT.

The chain is built from TRBV29-1 and TRBJ1-2, with D maybe TRBD1 (5 bases). Trimming pared 5 bases from V and 4 bases from J, leaving 17 bases between. Germline CDR1 SQVTM, CDR2 ANQGSEA. This CDR3 spans 14 amino acids. CDR3 amino acids: CSVSPGPGSYGYTF. The DNA of the CDR3 is TGCAGCGTTTCACCGGGACCGGGAAGCTATGGCTACACCTTC.

This clonotype was found a few times. The CDR3 bases are TGTGCCAGTGGGGGACAGGTCATGGAGACCCAGTACTTC. Translated: CASGGQVMETQYF. This chain uses TRBV12-3 or TRBV12-4 with TRBJ2-5, with TRBD1 matching 8 bases. The trim removed 9 bases at V and 5 bases at J, leaving 8 bases unmatched. This CDR3 has 13 residues.

The V and J genes are TRBV6-5 and TRBJ1-5; D remains unclear. Germline loops: CDR1 MNHEY, CDR2 SVGAGI. The V gene lost 4 bases and the J gene lost 3 bases, with 10 bases spanning the gap. The CDR3 is 14 amino acids. The CDR3 DNA sequence: TGTGCCAGCAGTTCGCCCGGCTCCAATCAGCCCCAGCATTTT. It translates to CASSSPGSNQPQHF.

This clonotype was observed many times. The chain combines TRBV7-9 with TRBJ2-5; no firm D call. V was pared by 3 bases and J by 2 bases, with 7 bases between. This CDR3 region has 13 residues. Germline CDR1 and CDR2: SEHNR and FQNEAQ (reference sequence). CDR3 residues: CASSLWGQETQYF. CDR3 in DNA: TGTGCCAGCAGCTTGTGGGGTCAAGAGACCCAGTACTTC.

This clonotype has just a few counts. The rearrangement joins TRBV7-8 to TRBJ2-7; 13 bases line up with TRBD2. Unmatched junction bases numbered 4, after V lost 5 bases and J lost 3 bases. Germline values: CDR1 SGHVS, CDR2 FQNEAQ. The CDR3 contains 15 residues. The CDR3 loop reads CASSPRTSGGYEQYF. The CDR3 nucleotides read TGTGCCAGCAGCCCACGGACTAGCGGGGGCTACGAGCAGTACTTC.

At least ten counts were recorded for this clonotype. J is TRBJ1-1 and V is TRBV27; no clear D. The CDR3 is made up of 18 amino acids. V was clipped by 1 base and J by 1 base, with 19 bases between them. The germline CDR1 and CDR2 sequences are MNHEY and SMNVEV (reference sequence). The CDR3 coding sequence is TGTGCCAGCAGTTTATATCCCCTCCGGACGGGAACGAACACTGAAGCTTTCTTT. Translating it yields CASSLYPLRTGTNTEAFF.

This clonotype was recorded once. One base away lies a much larger clone, so this may be a sequencing read error. The CDR3 nucleotides are TGTGCCAACAAAGGGACAGGGGGCTCCTACGAGCAGTACTTC. This sequence encodes CANKGTGGSYEQYF. The gene calls are TRBV6-5 and TRBJ2-7; the match to TRBD1 covers 11 bases. Trimming removed 10 bases from V and 0 bases from J; junction bases left unmatched: 5. The CDR3 runs to 14 residues. CDR1 is MNHEY and CDR2 is SVGAGI in the germline V gene.

This chain links TRBV28 with TRBJ2-1; D gene ambiguous. Trimming removed 5 bases from V and 2 bases from J, with 19 bases in between. Germline CDR1 and CDR2: MDHEN and SYDVKM. The CDR3 has 17 amino acids. CDR3 in amino acids: CASSQLTRAPAYNEQFF. For the CDR3, the DNA is TGTGCCAGCAGTCAACTGACACGAGCCCCTGCCTACAATGAGCAGTTCTTC. Drawing the rest from reference TRBV28 and TRBJ2-1, the complete variable domain is DVKVTQSSRYLVKRTGEKVFLECVQDMDHENMFWYRQDPGLGLRLIYFSYDVKMKEKGDIPEGYSVSREKKERFSLILESASTNQTSMYLCASSQLTRAPAYNEQFFGPGTRLTVL.

This clonotype was seen a handful of times. The genes are TRBV20-1 and TRBJ2-2, with 9 bases aligning to TRBD2. The CDR3 is made up of 20 amino acids. V trimming: 3 bases; J trimming: 1 base; junction bases outside the gene matches: 18. CDR1 is DFQATT and CDR2 is SNEGSKA in the germline V gene (reference sequence). Here the CDR3 reads CSARRVGGSGRKKNTGELFF. The CDR3 DNA is TGCAGTGCTAGGAGAGTTGGTGGTAGCGGGAGAAAGAAGAACACCGGGGAGCTGTTTTTT.

Ten or more counts support this clonotype. The chain employs TRBV6-7 and TRBJ2-7; D remains unclear. TRBV6-7 is an ORF, with its function uncertain. V was clipped by 4 bases and J by 9 bases, with 13 bases between them. This CDR3 spans 12 amino acids. The CDR3 DNA reads as TGTGCCAGCAGTTGCATATGGCGTATGCAGTACTTC. It yields the protein CASSCIWRMQYF.

This clonotype was counted once. Since a much larger clone is just one base distant, this may be a read error. The J gene is TRBJ1-5, the V gene TRBV5-1; no firm D call. Germline CDR1 is SGHRS and CDR2 is YFSETQ. The CDR3 loop spans 15 amino acids. Trimming shortened V by 4 bases and J by 3 bases, and 14 bases separated the two germline ends. CDR3 nucleotide sequence: TGCGCCAGCAGCCCCAATCTGAGGTTCAATCAGCCCCAGCATTTT. Its translation is CASSPNLRFNQPQHF.

This clonotype was seen many times. V and J are TRBV6-1 and TRBJ2-1, with D possibly being TRBD1 or TRBD2 (5 bases each). Trimming shortened V by 11 bases and J by 4 bases, and 12 bases separated the two germline ends. The CDR3 sequence is 12 residues long. Germline V gene lookup returns CDR1 MNHNS and CDR2 SASEGT. The CDR3 bases are TGTGCCGGTAGGGGAGCGTACAATGAGCAGTTCTTC. Its protein product is CAGRGAYNEQFF.

This clonotype was counted between two and nine times. CDR3 in amino acids: CASSFLNTDTQYF. DNA for the CDR3: TGTGCCAGCAGCTTCCTTAACACAGATACGCAGTATTTT. This chain connects TRBV7-2 to TRBJ2-3; D is unresolved. The germline gives CDR1 SGHTA, CDR2 FQGNSA. V lost 3 bases, J lost 2 bases, and 6 bases lay in between. CDR3 size: 13 residues.

This clonotype has only a few counts. The rearrangement links TRBV6-5 to TRBJ1-1; D is undetermined. The CDR3 consists of 18 residues. Germline V gene data show CDR1 as MNHEY and CDR2 as SVGAGI. Between the trimmed V and J ends, which lost 10 bases and 0 bases, there was a span of 27 bases. The CDR3 spells CATLTPFREGSMNTEAFF. The DNA of the CDR3 is TGTGCCACTCTAACCCCCTTCCGAGAGGGATCCATGAACACTGAAGCTTTCTTT.

The chain uses TRBV3-1 and TRBJ2-7; D might be TRBD2 (6 bases). The ends were cut back, 0 bases at V and 2 bases at J, with 17 bases in the middle. The CDR3 has 17 amino acids. Looked up from germline, CDR1 is LGHDT and CDR2 is YNNKEL (reference sequence). Here the CDR3 DNA reads TGTGCCAGCAGCCAAGAACCCCCCCAGGGAGGAACCTACGAGCAGTACTTC. Translating gives CASSQEPPQGGTYEQYF.

The table lists this clonotype with many counts. The chain carries TRBV19 and TRBJ1-4, with a possible D match to TRBD1 (5 bases). CDR1 LNHDA and CDR2 SQIVND come from the germline V gene (reference sequence). Trimming took 5 bases from V and 8 from J, leaving 18 bases between them. The CDR3 sequence is 15 residues long. CDR3 residues: CASSSLTAQKEKLFF. As DNA, the CDR3 is TGTGCCAGTAGTTCACTGACAGCTCAGAAGGAAAAACTGTTTTTT.

This chain joins TRBV13 and TRBJ2-7; D call uncertain. The V gene's germline CDR1 is PRHDT and CDR2 FYEKMQ (reference sequence). The CDR3 runs to 14 residues. Deletions cut 0 bases from V and 5 bases from J, with 11 bases between. The CDR3: CASSLGIREHEQYF. The DNA of the CDR3 is TGTGCCAGCAGCTTAGGAATAAGGGAACACGAGCAGTACTTC.

This chain connects TRBV5-5 to TRBJ2-7; D is unresolved. In germline, CDR1 is SGHKS, CDR2 YYEKEE (reference sequence). This CDR3 spans 14 amino acids. Trimming pared 2 bases from V and 5 bases from J, leaving 14 bases between. This chain's CDR3 is CASSFRPSFDEQYF. The CDR3 DNA reads as TGTGCCAGCAGCTTCAGACCGAGCTTCGACGAGCAGTACTTC.

A few counts support this clonotype. The V and J genes are TRBV5-4 and TRBJ1-2, with TRBD1 as a possible D gene (5 bases). CDR1 is SGHNT, CDR2 YYREEE, per germline (reference sequence). Trimming pared 3 bases from V and 4 bases from J, leaving 10 bases between. This CDR3 has 13 amino acids. DNA for the CDR3: TGTGCCAGCAGCTCTACAGACAGCTATGGCTACACCTTC. It codes for CASSSTDSYGYTF.

At least ten counts were recorded for this clonotype. V and J are TRBV20-1 and TRBJ2-7; 10 positions agree with TRBD1. Losses at the gene ends were 2 bases for V and 5 bases for J; bases not matched to a gene: 6. This CDR3 spans 14 amino acids. Germline CDR1 is DFQATT and CDR2 is SNEGSKA (reference sequence). CDR3 DNA sequence: TGCAGTGCTAGATCTGGGACAGGGGCCGACGAGCAGTACTTC. Translation gives CSARSGTGADEQYF.

About this clonotype: This may stem from a read error, because a much larger clone lies one nucleotide away. V and J are TRBV10-2 and TRBJ2-3; 9 bases fit TRBD2. Losses at the gene ends were 6 bases for V and 0 bases for J; bases not matched to a gene: 4. Germline-derived CDR1 and CDR2 are WSHSY and SAAADI. The CDR3 has 15 amino acids. This CDR3 is CASRLTSGSTDTQYF. For the CDR3, the DNA is TGCGCCAGCAGACTGACTAGCGGAAGCACAGATACGCAGTATTTT.

This clonotype was detected a few times. The chain couples TRBV6-2 or TRBV6-3 to TRBJ2-7, with TRBD2 matching over 7 bases. The V and J ends lost 6 bases and 0 bases, in that order; junction bases with no gene match: 11. CDR1 is MNHEY, CDR2 SVGEGT, per germline. The CDR3 runs to 16 residues. CDR3 residues: CASSHSSRGSSYEQYF. DNA for the CDR3: TGTGCCAGCAGCCACTCGAGTCGCGGGAGCTCCTACGAGCAGTACTTC.

There are many counts of this clonotype. The V call is TRBV7-2, the J call TRBJ2-3; TRBD1 aligns across 8 bases. This CDR3 region has 16 residues. Trimming cost V 1 base and J 0 bases; bases outside gene matches: 3. The germline V gene encodes CDR1 SGHTA and CDR2 FQGNSA. CDR3 amino acids: CASSLETGVSTDTQYF. For the CDR3, the DNA is TGTGCCAGCAGCTTAGAGACAGGGGTTAGCACAGATACGCAGTATTTT.

This clonotype was detected only a few times. The V and J genes are TRBV29-1 and TRBJ2-1; 8 bases fit TRBD2. This CDR3 has 16 residues. Germline trimming cut 0 bases from V and 8 bases from J; bases unmatched to any gene: 12. Germline lookup yields CDR1 SQVTM and CDR2 ANQGSEA. The chain's CDR3 is CSVEDLTSGPADEQFF. The CDR3 DNA sequence: TGCAGCGTTGAAGATCTCACTAGCGGTCCTGCGGATGAGCAGTTCTTC.

This clonotype was recorded many times. The V and J genes are TRBV4-3 and TRBJ2-1; no clear D. Germline V gene lookup returns CDR1 LGHNA and CDR2 YSLEER. Trimming removed 0 bases at V and 4 bases at J, with 10 bases between. This CDR3 has 15 amino acids. The CDR3 nucleotides are TGCGCCAGCAGCCAAGATAAAGGGCTATACAATGAGCAGTTCTTC. Its protein product is CASSQDKGLYNEQFF.

This clonotype was observed many times. The rearrangement joins TRBV29-1 to TRBJ1-1; 8 bases map to TRBD1. This CDR3 is 15 amino acids long. CDR1 is SQVTM and CDR2 is ANQGSEA in the germline V gene. J lost 0 bases, V lost 2 bases, and 5 bases had no gene match. CDR3 amino acids: CSVELTGDMNTEAFF. CDR3 nucleotides: TGCAGCGTTGAATTGACAGGGGACATGAACACTGAAGCTTTCTTT.

This clonotype was seen more than once but under ten times. Written as DNA, the CDR3 is TGTGCCAGCAGCTTCAGCGGGGCCGCCTACGAGCAGTACTTC. It yields the protein CASSFSGAAYEQYF. The chain joins TRBV11-3 to TRBJ2-7; TRBD2 aligns across 7 bases. V was pared by 3 bases and J by 2 bases, with 4 bases of the junction left unmatched. The CDR3 has 14 amino acids. Germline assignment: CDR1 SGHNT and CDR2 YENEEA.

In its sample, this clonotype was seen many times. The gene calls are TRBV20-1 and TRBJ1-5, with D maybe TRBD1 (6 bases). This CDR3 spans 16 amino acids. The germline V gene encodes CDR1 DFQATT and CDR2 SNEGSKA (reference sequence). The ends were cut back, 1 base at V and 2 bases at J, with 15 bases in the middle. In DNA form, the CDR3 reads TGCAGTGCTAGAGGACAGGAGGTATCCGGCAATCAGCCCCAGCATTTT. It is translated as CSARGQEVSGNQPQHF.

This clonotype has at least ten counts. The rearrangement uses TRBV29-1 and TRBJ2-5, with 9 bases lining up with TRBD1. CDR3 length: 14 residues. Germline V lookup: CDR1 SQVTM, CDR2 ANQGSEA. The ends lost 3 bases at V and 5 bases at J; junction bases unmatched: 7. Here the CDR3 reads CSVDLGQGGETQYF. CDR3 nucleotides: TGCAGCGTTGACCTGGGACAGGGAGGTGAGACCCAGTACTTC.